A selection of T cell receptor beta chains follows, all from one sample in a study of blood T cell repertoires in COVID-19. TCRdb keeps only in-frame clones here, not all; method: immunoSEQ multiplex PCR. The sample shows 150,000 to 180,000 clones, about 79% of them seen only once. The specimen sequenced was peripheral blood. The receptor source for this set is a woman aged 45-59 years with acute or convalescent COVID-19. Both conserved end residues are part of each CDR3. The order of the fields is D gene, J gene, V gene, clone size, CDR3 DNA, CDR3 protein. A D gene is named only where the DNA matches it firmly. Some rows mark clone size as missing; the rest say once, few, many or name a class of expanded clone.

>TRBD2|TRBJ2-1|TRBV19|-
TGTGCCAGTACGACTAGCGGGGGCTACAATGAGCAGTTCTTC
CASTTSGGYNEQFF
>-|TRBJ2-3|TRBV10-1|-
TGCGCCAGCAGTGGCCGCGATATTAGTTGCGGGAAGGGGAATACGCAGTATTTT
CASSGRDISCGKGNTQYF
>TRBD1|TRBJ1-5|TRBV10-3|-
TGTGCCACTAGACAGGGGTCAGCTGGGGATCAGCCCCAGCATTTT
CATRQGSAGDQPQHF
>TRBD1|TRBJ1-1|TRBV5-1|-
TGCGCCAGCAGCTTGGGGTACAGGGGCGGGTGGACTGAAGCTTTCTTT
CASSLGYRGGWTEAFF
>TRBD1|TRBJ1-2|TRBV7-6|-
TGTGCCAGCAGCTTAACCCCGGGACAGGTTAACTATGGCTACACCTTC
CASSLTPGQVNYGYTF
>TRBD1|TRBJ1-2|TRBV27|-
TGTGCCAGCAGTTTATTTGTTAGGGGACAGAACTATGGCTACACCTTC
CASSLFVRGQNYGYTF
>TRBD2|TRBJ2-3|TRBV15|-
TGTGCCACCACCACAATAGCGGGGCTTAGCACAGATACGCAGTATTTT
CATTTIAGLSTDTQYF
>TRBD1|TRBJ2-5|TRBV2|-
TGTGCCAGCAGTGTTGAAATGGGGGACAGGGCCTACTTC
CASSVEMGDRAYF
>TRBD1|TRBJ1-6|TRBV6-6|few
TGTGCCAGCCAGACAGGGTCCTATAATTCACCCCTCCACTTT
CASQTGSYNSPLHF
>-|TRBJ1-4|TRBV4-3|-
TGCGCCAGCAGCCAAGATAGAGGAAAGATTAATGAAAAACTGTTTTTT
CASSQDRGKINEKLFF
>-|TRBJ2-5|TRBV6-2/TRBV6-3|once
TGTGCCAGCAGTTCCTTCACAGCACGATGGGAGACCCAGTACTTC
CASSSFTARWETQYF
>-|TRBJ2-5|TRBV11-1|once
TGTGCCAGCAGCCCCTCATCCGGGATCCAAGAGACCCAGTACTTC
CASSPSSGIQETQYF
>-|TRBJ1-2|TRBV29-1|-
TGCAGCGTTTATTCGGGGGGCGCAAGCTATGGCTACACCTTC
CSVYSGGASYGYTF
>TRBD1|TRBJ2-7|TRBV25-1|-
TGTGCCAGCAGTCTGGACAGGGGGGGTAGGGAGCAGTACTTC
CASSLDRGGREQYF
>TRBD1|TRBJ2-5|TRBV7-6|-
TGTGCCAGCAGCTTAGCGGGACAGGGGGCCGGAGAGACCCAGTACTTC
CASSLAGQGAGETQYF
>-|TRBJ1-1|TRBV6-5|-
TGTGCCAGCAGCGGGGTGAACACTGAAGCTTTCTTT
CASSGVNTEAFF
>TRBD1|TRBJ2-5|TRBV7-2|-
TGTGCCAGCAGCCGCGACAGGGGGGGAGAGACCCAGTACTTC
CASSRDRGGETQYF
>-|TRBJ2-2|TRBV4-2|once
TGTGCCAGCAGCCAAGATTACCAGGGGAACACCGGGGAGCTGTTTTTT
CASSQDYQGNTGELFF